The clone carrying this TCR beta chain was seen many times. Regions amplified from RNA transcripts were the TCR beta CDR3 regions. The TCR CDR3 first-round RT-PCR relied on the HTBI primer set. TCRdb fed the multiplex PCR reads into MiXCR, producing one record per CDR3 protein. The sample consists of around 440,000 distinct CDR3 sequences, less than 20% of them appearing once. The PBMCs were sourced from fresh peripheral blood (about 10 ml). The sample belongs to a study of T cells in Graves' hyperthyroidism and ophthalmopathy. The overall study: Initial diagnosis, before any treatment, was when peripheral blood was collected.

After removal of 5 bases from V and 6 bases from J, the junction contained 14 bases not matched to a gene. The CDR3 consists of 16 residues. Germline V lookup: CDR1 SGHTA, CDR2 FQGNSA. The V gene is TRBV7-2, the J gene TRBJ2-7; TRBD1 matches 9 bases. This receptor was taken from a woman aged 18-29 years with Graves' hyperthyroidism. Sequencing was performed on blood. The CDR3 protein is CASSRSGTGLVGEQYF. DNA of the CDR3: TGTGCCAGCAGCCGCTCCGGGACAGGGCTGGTTGGCGAGCAGTACTTC.